This T cell receptor beta chain was sequenced in a study of T cells in Graves' hyperthyroidism and ophthalmopathy. In making diagnoses, clinical symptoms, serum thyroxine and TRAb, thyroid ultrasound and orbital computed tomography were all used. Germline V lookup: CDR1 SNHLY, CDR2 FYNNEI. The CDR3 is 15 residues long. Trimming pared 7 bases from V and 5 bases from J, leaving 20 bases between. Amplified regions were TCR beta CDR3 sequences from RNA transcripts. HTBI primers were the set used in a first-round RT-PCR of the TCR CDR3. Using its own MiXCR run on the multiplex PCR reads, TCRdb lists one record per CDR3 protein. The sample holds about 270,000 distinct CDR3 sequences, about 25% seen once.

The chain carries TRBV2 and TRBJ1-1; D possibly corresponds to TRBD1 (5 bases). The sequence derives from a man in his forties with Graves' hyperthyroidism that later progressed to Graves' ophthalmopathy. The sample consisted of blood. The CDR3 region is CASMWARDSWTEAFF. Written as DNA, the CDR3 is TGTGCCAGCATGTGGGCCAGGGATTCTTGGACTGAAGCTTTCTTT.